This T cell receptor (beta chain) was found in a study of beta chain features in type 1 diabetes. Looking at the study overall: No age, gender or cell yield differences were seen between patients and healthy donors. Examination of sorted cells across all samples involved around 100,000,000 cells. Findings and caveats of the study: At VDJ recombination sites, type 1 diabetes patients had fewer insertions and more deleted nucleotides.

Sequencing targeted expressed TCRB transcripts, as all isolated RNA had been reverse transcribed. Assay used: immunoSEQ multiplex PCR; TCRdb lists only in-frame clones, some missing. Of 30,000 to 45,000 clones in the sample, roughly 67% are singletons; the top ten hold around 2%. The table lists this clone with a count of one. Its matching antigen is unknown. The junction had 9 bases not matched to a gene; V was cut back by 6 bases and J by 7 bases. From germline, CDR1 is SNHLY and CDR2 FYNNEI. The CDR3 has 15 amino acids. Over 95% purity was reached by all sorted populations. The chain combines TRBV2 with TRBJ2-2; TRBD2 matches at 9 bases. The sequenced sample was Tregs from blood. This receptor was obtained from a woman younger than 45 in good health. CDR3 in DNA: TGTGCCAGCAGGTTTAGCGGGAGTGGTAACGGGGAGCTGTTTTTT. It translates to CASRFSGSGNGELFF.